Described below is a single T cell receptor (beta chain) sequence and its context. What it binds is unknown. The method was immunoSEQ multiplex PCR; TCRdb's version includes in-frame clones alone and lacks a portion of them. The table records roughly 520,000 clones, about 96% of them present only once. This sample is drawn from a study of shared clonotypes between healthy human individuals. Overall study: In total, the donors were a couple of women and a few men aged 18 to 49. Plates per donor: three CD4 naive, three CD4 memory, two CD8 naive, one CD8 memory. Overall study results and limits: Donor scarcity curtailed the genetic and exposure-history diversity represented herein.

The sequencing input was naive CD4+ T cells sorted from blood. Stated subset: CD45RA+ positively selected. The source of this sequence is a woman aged 30 to 39 in good health.

Here the CDR3 reads CASTHGLHQAGYTF. The DNA for the CDR3 is TGTGCCAGCACTCACGGGCTTCATCAGGCTGGCTACACCTTC. The genes are TRBV28 and TRBJ1-2; no clear D. Trimming shortened V by 7 bases and J by 7 bases, and 19 bases separated the two germline ends. CDR1 and CDR2 from the germline V gene are MDHEN and SYDVKM. The CDR3 runs 14 residues.